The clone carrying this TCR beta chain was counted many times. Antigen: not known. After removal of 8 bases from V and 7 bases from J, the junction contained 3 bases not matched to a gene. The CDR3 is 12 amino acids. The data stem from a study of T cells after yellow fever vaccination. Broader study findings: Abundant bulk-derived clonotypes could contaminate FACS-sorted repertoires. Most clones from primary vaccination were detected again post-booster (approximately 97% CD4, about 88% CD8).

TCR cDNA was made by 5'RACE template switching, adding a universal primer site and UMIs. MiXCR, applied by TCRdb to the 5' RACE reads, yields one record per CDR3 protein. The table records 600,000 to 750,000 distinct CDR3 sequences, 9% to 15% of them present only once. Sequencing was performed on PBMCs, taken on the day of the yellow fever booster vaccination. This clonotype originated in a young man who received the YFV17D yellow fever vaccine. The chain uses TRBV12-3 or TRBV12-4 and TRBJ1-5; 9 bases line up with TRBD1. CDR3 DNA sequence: TGTGCCAGCGGGACAGGGAACCAGCCCCAGCATTTT. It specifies CASGTGNQPQHF.